This TCR beta chain comes out of a study of blood T cells in healthy people across ages. Study-level results: Nothing was known about donor CMV status, and this possibly confounded expanded clonotype changes.

About this clonotype itself: The target antigen is unknown.

Roughly 10 milliliters of peripheral blood were drawn from each donor. Isolation of PBMCs gave at least 6 million cells per sample. A second PCR of about 6 to 11 cycles used a sample-barcoded 5' primer and a J-beta primer mix. TCRdb reprocessed the 5' RACE reads via MiXCR and lists one record per CDR3 protein. Found here are hundreds of thousands of distinct CDR3 sequences, 40% to 50% of them singletons; the top ten hold about 22%. Sequencing was performed on blood. The source is a man aged 80 or over in good health.

Here the CDR3 DNA reads TGTGCCAGCAGCATCACCCCGCGGGAGACAGAGACCCAGTACTTC. This sequence encodes CASSITPRETETQYF. This rearrangement joins TRBV9 to TRBJ2-7; 7 positions agree with TRBD2. Matching the DNA end better, TRBJ2-5 makes the J call doubtful. Germline V gene data show CDR1 as SGDLS and CDR2 as YYNGEE. The CDR3 runs to 15 residues.